A selection of T cell receptor beta chains follows, all from one sample in a study of T cell responses to AZD1222 COVID-19 vaccine. The data were produced by immunoSEQ multiplex PCR, yet TCRdb's version contains in-frame clones alone and is incomplete. The table has fewer than 200,000 clones, 85% to 90% seen once. Material: peripheral blood, obtained on day 0 of AZD1222 vaccination. The receptors were sampled from an adult in good health. The CDR3 runs from the conserved cysteine through the conserved F or W. D genes are given only for firm matches. The size field is filled for only some rows; it gives once, few, many or a size class.

TRBV4-1,-,-,TRBJ1-2,CASSQEQGLTNYGYTF,TGCGCCAGCAGCCAAGAACAGGGCCTAACTAACTATGGCTACACCTTC
TRBV11-2,-,TRBD1,TRBJ1-2,CASSQDRGPSYGYTF,TGTGCCAGCAGCCAAGACAGGGGGCCAAGCTATGGCTACACCTTC
TRBV10-3,-,TRBD2,TRBJ2-5,CAISEALAGTPETQYF,TGTGCCATCAGTGAGGCGCTAGCGGGGACCCCAGAGACCCAGTACTTC
TRBV6-5,-,-,TRBJ1-6,CASSYSRQANSPLHF,TGTGCCAGCAGTTACTCCCGACAGGCAAATTCACCCCTCCACTTT
TRBV3-1/TRBV3-2,-,-,TRBJ1-3,CASSQGPTSGNTIYF,TGTGCCAGCAGCCAGGGGCCCACATCTGGAAACACCATATATTTT
TRBV9,-,TRBD2,TRBJ2-7,CASSPGTSGNYEQYF,TGTGCCAGCAGCCCCGGGACTAGCGGAAACTACGAGCAGTACTTC
TRBV4-2,once,-,TRBJ1-3,CASSQDPRVDTIYF,TGTGCCAGCAGCCAAGATCCCAGGGTGGACACCATATATTTT
TRBV29-1,-,TRBD1,TRBJ2-5,CSVAGTGLGETQYF,TGCAGCGTTGCCGGGACAGGCCTAGGGGAGACCCAGTACTTC
TRBV27,-,TRBD2,TRBJ2-3,CASSRKLGRDADTQYF,TGTGCCAGCAGTAGGAAATTGGGGAGGGATGCAGATACGCAGTATTTT
TRBV7-2,-,-,TRBJ2-2,CASIGGVNTGELFF,TGTGCCAGCATAGGCGGGGTGAACACCGGGGAGCTGTTTTTT
TRBV2,-,TRBD1,TRBJ1-1,CASSNRGEGTEAFF,TGTGCCAGCAGTAACAGGGGGGAGGGCACTGAAGCTTTCTTT
TRBV28,-,TRBD1,TRBJ1-5,CASSPTGWPNQPQHF,TGTGCCAGCAGTCCGACAGGGTGGCCAAATCAGCCCCAGCATTTT
TRBV24-1,-,TRBD1,TRBJ1-2,CATSDQSGQGAYGYTF,TGTGCCACCAGTGATCAGTCCGGACAGGGGGCCTATGGCTACACCTTC
TRBV28,-,-,TRBJ2-7,CASARAPEPEQYF,TGTGCCAGCGCACGAGCTCCGGAGCCCGAGCAGTACTTC
TRBV24-1,-,-,TRBJ2-1,CATSEKGGVGGRNEQFF,TGTGCCACCAGTGAAAAAGGTGGGGTAGGGGGTAGGAATGAGCAGTTCTTC
TRBV5-8,once,TRBD2,TRBJ2-1,CASSRTSGGISYNEQFF,TGTGCCAGCAGCCGTACAAGCGGGGGGATATCCTACAATGAGCAGTTCTTC
TRBV19,-,-,TRBJ1-4,CASNAGRQGRVPNEKLFF,TGTGCCAGTAATGCGGGACGGCAGGGGAGGGTACCTAATGAAAAACTGTTTTTT
TRBV30,-,-,TRBJ1-5,CAWSRGRNQPQHF,TGTGCCTGGAGTCGGGGGCGTAATCAGCCCCAGCATTTT
TRBV21-1,once,-,TRBJ1-1,CASSKTSRGYTEAFF,TGTGCCAGCAGCAAGACCAGCAGGGGATACACTGAAGCTTTCTTT
TRBV15,-,-,TRBJ2-3,CATSRDMAGLLHTQYF,TGTGCCACCAGCAGAGATATGGCAGGGCTTCTCCATACGCAGTATTTT
TRBV6-2/TRBV6-3,few,-,TRBJ1-1,CASSDRKGNTEAFF,TGTGCCAGCAGTGACAGAAAGGGGAACACTGAAGCTTTCTTT
TRBV7-9,-,-,TRBJ1-1,CASSLERGTEAFF,TGTGCCAGCAGCTTAGAACGGGGCACTGAAGCTTTCTTT
TRBV18,-,TRBD1,TRBJ2-7,CASSPKGTGVLFEQYF,TGTGCCAGCTCACCAAAAGGGACAGGGGTCCTATTCGAGCAGTACTTC
TRBV27,-,-,TRBJ1-2,CASSLGSSNYGYTF,TGTGCCAGCAGTTTAGGCAGCTCTAACTATGGCTACACCTTC
TRBV4-1,-,-,TRBJ1-5,CASSLSGMNQPQHF,TGCGCCAGCAGCCTATCAGGGATGAATCAGCCCCAGCATTTT
TRBV5-1,-,TRBD2,TRBJ2-7,CASSALAGGVSYEQYF,TGCGCCAGCAGCGCGCTAGCGGGGGGAGTCTCCTACGAGCAGTACTTC
TRBV18,-,TRBD1,TRBJ1-1,CASSRLERQGTEAFF,TGTGCCAGCTCACGCTTAGAAAGACAGGGGACTGAAGCTTTCTTT
TRBV27,-,TRBD2,TRBJ2-5,CASSLGQTSGQESQYF,TGTGCCAGCAGTTTAGGACAGACTAGCGGACAAGAGTCCCAGTACTTC
TRBV4-1,-,TRBD1,TRBJ1-4,CASSQEGTGRGEKLFF,TGCGCCAGCAGCCAAGAAGGGACAGGGAGGGGTGAAAAACTGTTTTTT
TRBV28,-,TRBD1,TRBJ1-1,CASSLPDRVTEAFF,TGTGCCAGCAGCTTGCCGGACAGGGTCACTGAAGCTTTCTTT
TRBV28,once,-,TRBJ1-2,CASSLIGGGYTF,TGTGCCAGCAGTTTAATTGGGGGTGGCTACACCTTC
TRBV11-3,-,-,TRBJ1-2,CASSFQVTLCEANGYTF,TGTGCCAGCAGCTTCCAAGTCACTCTTTGCGAAGCGAATGGCTACACCTTC
TRBV18,-,-,TRBJ2-7,CASSLRYEQYF,TGTGCCAGCTCCCTAAGATACGAGCAGTACTTC
TRBV6-5,-,-,TRBJ1-2,CASRTQANYGYTF,TGTGCCAGCAGGACACAAGCTAACTATGGCTACACCTTC
TRBV11-2,once,TRBD1,TRBJ2-6,CASSLGTGLSGANVLTF,TGTGCCAGCAGCTTAGGGACAGGCCTATCTGGGGCCAACGTCCTGACTTTC
TRBV7-9,-,-,TRBJ2-1,CASTARYNEQFF,TGTGCCAGCACGGCGCGCTACAATGAGCAGTTCTTC
TRBV28,few,-,TRBJ1-5,CASSTSQGLRQPQHF,TGTGCCAGCAGTACCAGCCAGGGGTTACGTCAGCCCCAGCATTTT
TRBV11-2,-,TRBD2,TRBJ2-3,CASSLGASGLTDTQYF,TGTGCCAGCAGCTTAGGGGCTAGCGGCCTCACAGATACGCAGTATTTT
TRBV27,-,-,TRBJ1-6,CASRPFRNSPLHF,TGTGCCAGCAGGCCTTTTAGAAATTCACCCCTCCACTTT
TRBV24-1,-,-,TRBJ2-2,CATSDLQQVLFVTGELFF,TGTGCCACCAGTGATTTGCAGCAGGTTCTCTTTGTCACCGGGGAGCTGTTTTTT
TRBV30,-,-,TRBJ2-2,CAWSVLARSANTGELFF,TGTGCCTGGAGTGTACTGGCACGGAGCGCGAACACCGGGGAGCTGTTTTTT
TRBV4-2,-,-,TRBJ1-2,CASSQGSSYGNGYTF,TGTGCCAGCAGCCAAGGGAGTAGTTACGGAAATGGCTACACCTTC
TRBV6-5,-,TRBD1,TRBJ2-3,CASRWGQKNTDTQYF,TGTGCCAGCAGATGGGGACAGAAGAACACAGATACGCAGTATTTT
TRBV11-2,-,-,TRBJ1-6,CASGNNSPLHF,TGTGCCAGCGGAAACAATTCACCCCTCCACTTT
TRBV14,-,-,TRBJ1-2,CASSLSYYGYTF,TGTGCCAGCAGCCTTAGCTACTATGGCTACACCTTC
TRBV7-8,-,-,TRBJ2-1,CASSLRDPKDGQFF,TGTGCCAGCAGCTTACGGGACCCCAAAGATGGGCAGTTCTTC
TRBV2,-,TRBD1,TRBJ2-7,CASSERGQGAHEQYF,TGTGCCAGCAGTGAAAGGGGACAGGGGGCTCACGAGCAGTACTTC
TRBV7-9,once,-,TRBJ2-1,CASSQYPTPDEQFF,TGTGCCAGCAGCCAATACCCTACCCCGGATGAGCAGTTCTTC
TRBV6-5,-,TRBD1,TRBJ1-3,CASTGGGNTIYF,TGTGCCAGCACAGGGGGCGGAAACACCATATATTTT
TRBV7-2,-,TRBD2,TRBJ2-2,CASEMTSRNTGELFF,TGTGCCAGCGAGATGACTAGCAGGAACACCGGGGAGCTGTTTTTT
TRBV9,-,-,TRBJ2-1,CASSVEGTPSGDEQFF,TGTGCCAGCAGCGTAGAAGGGACGCCGTCCGGGGATGAGCAGTTCTTC
TRBV2,-,TRBD1,TRBJ2-1,CASSGDSNEQFF,TGTGCCAGCAGTGGGGACAGCAATGAGCAGTTCTTC
TRBV28,-,-,TRBJ1-2,CASTSGLYDYTF,TGTGCCAGCACTTCAGGGTTGTATGACTACACCTTC
TRBV19,-,TRBD1,TRBJ1-5,CASSASTGLSNQPQHF,TGTGCCAGTAGTGCCTCGACAGGGCTTAGCAATCAGCCCCAGCATTTT